This T cell receptor (beta chain) was obtained from a study of shared clonotypes between healthy human individuals (dated by TCRdb to 2018 to 2021). Background on the whole study: A couple of women and three men aged 18 to 49 years were included in the cohort. Between about 0.8 and 9 billion PBMCs per donor were obtained by leukapheresis. To estimate repertoire size and how much clonotypes are shared between individuals, the study performed deep sequencing of blood TCR repertoires from roughly five healthy adults. Different laboratories and diverse techniques were used to prepare libraries and sequence TCR repertoires, to increase sequencing depth and limit assay-specific biases. For each donor, three plates each were used for CD4 naive and CD4 memory, two plates were used for CD8 naive, and one plate was used for CD8 memory. The study at large found these results: Higher generation probabilities were observed for clonotypes shared by all four sorted-subset donors than for non-shared clonotypes. Sharing across a few donors was observed for 5% to 6.5% of naive CD4, under 4% of naive CD8, over 2% of memory CD4, and roughly 0.43% of memory CD8 clonotypes. Rarefaction of sorted-subset datasets indicated incomplete sequencing despite the large sequencing depth. Sampling was limited to blood, and TCR repertoires in tissue likely differ from TCR repertoires in blood. Estimated clonotype richness was generally larger for naive than for memory subsets. Based on pairwise subsampling, the degree of clonotype sharing among donors was expected to be affected by sequencing depth. The small number of donors limited the genetic and exposure-history diversity represented.

Trimming costs V 4 bases and J 0 bases, and their ends lie 13 bases apart. The CDR3 holds 16 amino acids from the cysteine to the phenylalanine. The only DNA kept is the CDR3, 48 bases in frame from the first base. Reading the germline V gene (reference sequence) gives CDR1 MNHEY and CDR2 SMNVEV. The sample holds one count of this clone. It has no known antigen specificity. The record has no base qualities; no much larger clone is one base away. CD8 naive samples were obtained by positive selection for CCR7 among CD45RO-negative cells, yielding a CD45RA+CCR7+ population from which TemRA cells were excluded. Donors were healthy HIV-negative adults with no recently reported acute infections or vaccinations. Every donor was a Caucasian adult living in Nashville, Tennessee, USA. Blood was collected by leukapheresis, and PBMCs were isolated by Ficoll-Histopaque density gradient centrifugation and then cryopreserved in liquid nitrogen vapor phase. Analytical flow cytometry was used to check the purity and quantity of every magnetically sorted T cell population. Each sorted fraction had its genomic DNA isolated and then quantified by UV absorbance on a Nanodrop 2000c.

Using the deep immunoSEQ assay, multiplex PCR amplified TCR CDR3 regions from genomic DNA. For each cell subset, the extracted genomic DNA was distributed evenly across all wells of several immunoSEQ 96-well plates, and each plate served as one replicate. For sorted subsets, roughly 0.2 ug genomic DNA, equal to about 30,000 T cell genomes, was loaded into each replicate PCR. The purified libraries were quantified using a Qubit 3.0 fluorometer, sized with a Bioanalyzer 2100, and then quantified again using the KAPA Library Quantification kit. Every immunoSEQ 96-well plate was sequenced on a separate single-read 150-cycle Illumina NextSeq 550 flow cell. Concerning the study's data processing: The immunoSEQ output contained only junctional sequences without quality scores, so filtering could not match that applied to full-length reads. Sequences were annotated with PyIR, a Python wrapper for IgBLAST v1.9, using IMGT germline references to assign V/J genes and CDR3. Reads were removed for weak V/J assignments (E-value above 1e-6), missing CDR3, stop codons, out-of-frame junctions, or ambiguous translated residues. V3J clonotypes were defined by identical inferred V gene, J gene, and CDR3 amino acid sequence. Percentage overlap between repertoires was computed as shared unique clonotypes divided by the size of the smaller repertoire. RTK rarefaction, the Chao1 estimator, and Recon v2.1 estimates of unobserved clonotypes were used to assess repertoire richness. For all TCRbeta clonotypes obtained by the gDNA method from a few donors, generation probabilities were computed with OLGA. TCRdb obtained this table from immuneACCESS and retained in-frame rearrangements with V and J assigned. These tables miss some clones; where compared with another copy, unresolved V genes account for less than half of the shortfall, and the remainder is unexplained. V and J calls and clone size are as listed in that table; D and trimming were resolved from the DNA. The sample table lists roughly 2.1 million clones, about 93% of them with a count of one. Roughly 1.7% of the sample belongs to the ten largest clones.

The sequence links TRBV27 to TRBJ2-1; TRBD2 is a possible D gene, resting on 5 matching bases. The source of this sequence is a man aged 18 to 30 in good health. Some clones in this sample may be carry-over from other donors' samples. The sequencing input was naive CD8+ T cells from PBMCs. The cell subset or site label here, explained by the study, means: CD45RA+CCR7+. The CDR3 amino acid sequence is: CASSYVAPSSYNEQFF. DNA sequence: TGTGCCAGCAGTTACGTAGCGCCGAGCTCCTACAATGAGCAGTTCTTC.